Below are 22 T cell receptor beta chains sequenced from a single sample in a study of PD-1 blockade in classical Hodgkin lymphoma. The assay was immunoSEQ multiplex PCR, and TCRdb's table has in-frame clones only and misses some. The sample consists of about 16,000 clones, about 65% of them appearing once. Time point reported: cycle 4 day 1 (C4D1), after more than 5 weeks of nivolumab. Brentuximab vedotin exposure varied, and every patient relapsed after autologous stem cell transplantation. The sequenced sample was peripheral blood mononuclear cells (PBMCs), obtained before the fourth cycle of nivolumab. Every receptor here comes from a human donor with classical Hodgkin lymphoma.

This rearrangement joins TRBV5-1 to TRBJ2-3, with a tentative D call TRBD2 (5 bases). V gave up 4 bases and J gave up 2 bases, with 11 bases separating them. Germline V gene sequence: CDR1 SGHRS, CDR2 YFSETQ. The CDR3 totals 14 residues. CDR3 sequence reads: CASSGGFITDTQYF. CDR3 bases: TGCGCCAGCAGCGGCGGGTTTATCACAGATACGCAGTATTTT.

This clone was detected only a few times. This rearrangement joins TRBV18 to TRBJ1-1; TRBD1 agrees at 7 bases. Germline values: CDR1 KGHSH, CDR2 LQKENI. Trimming removed 0 bases from V and 3 bases from J; junction bases left unmatched: 10. This CDR3 has 17 amino acids. In DNA form, the CDR3 reads TGTGCCAGCTCACCACCCCGACAGGGTTTGATCCACACTGAAGCTTTCTTT. Translating gives CASSPPRQGLIHTEAFF. The entire variable domain, with the rest obtained from reference TRBV18 and TRBJ1-1, is as follows: NAGVMQNPRHLVRRRGQEARLRCSPMKGHSHVYWYRQLPEEGLKFMVYLQKENIIDESGMPKERFSAEFPKEGPSILRIQQVVRGDSAAYFCASSPPRQGLIHTEAFFGQGTRLTVV.

The rearrangement links TRBV19 to TRBJ2-2; TRBD1 or TRBD2 may be the D gene (5 bases each). The V end lost 5 bases, the J end lost 4 bases, and 23 bases lay between the germline ends. From germline, CDR1 is LNHDA and CDR2 SQIVND (reference sequence). The CDR3 extends over 18 amino acids. As DNA, the CDR3 is TGTGCCAGTAGTCCGAGGGGTCGGGGAAGGTTGGGCACCGGGGAGCTGTTTTTT. Its protein product is CASSPRGRGRLGTGELFF.

In its sample, this clone ranks as medium-sized. CDR3 residues: CASSLARDGGYEQYF. The DNA of the CDR3 is TGCGCCAGCAGCTTGGCCCGAGACGGTGGCTACGAGCAGTACTTC. The genes are TRBV5-1 and TRBJ2-7; D gene uncertain. This CDR3 has 15 residues. Per germline, CDR1 SGHRS and CDR2 YFSETQ. V dropped 0 bases and J dropped 3 bases, with 13 bases sitting between them.

This clone was seen more than once but under ten times. This rearrangement joins TRBV5-5 to TRBJ2-3; D unclear. The CDR3 runs 17 residues. Trimming took off 1 base at V and 3 bases at J, with 18 bases between the two ends. In germline, CDR1 is SGHKS, CDR2 YYEKEE (reference sequence). CDR3 nucleotides: TGTGCCAGCAGCTTGTATATCGTCACCGAAGGGACAGATACGCAGTATTTT. This gives the protein CASSLYIVTEGTDTQYF.

The chain couples TRBV9 to TRBJ2-4; 15 bases align to TRBD2. This CDR3 spans 15 amino acids. The germline V gene has CDR1 SGDLS and CDR2 YYNGEE. Unmatched junction bases numbered 4, after V lost 5 bases and J lost 7 bases. The CDR3 spells CASSPGLAGGNIQYF. The DNA of the CDR3 is TGTGCCAGCAGTCCGGGACTAGCGGGAGGCAACATTCAGTACTTC.

As DNA, the CDR3 is TGTGCCAGCAGGGGGACCGGCTCTGGGGCCAACGTCCTGACTTTC. Protein sequence: CASRGTGSGANVLTF. The chain carries TRBV28 and TRBJ2-6; D tentatively reads TRBD1 or TRBD2 (5 bases each). The CDR3 has 15 amino acids. CDR1 is MDHEN, CDR2 SYDVKM, per germline. Trimming took 6 bases from V and 0 from J, leaving 9 bases between them.

This sequence joins TRBV27 and TRBJ2-7, with 12 nucleotides matching TRBD1. V shed 6 bases and J 2 bases; nucleotides not matched to a gene: 8. CDR1 and CDR2 from the germline V gene are MNHEY and SMNVEV (reference sequence). This CDR3 has 16 residues. In nucleotides, the CDR3 is TGTGCCAGCAGCCTAAAGGGACAGGGGGCCCCCTACGAGCAGTACTTC. Encoded protein: CASSLKGQGAPYEQYF.

This clone occurred a few times. The chain couples TRBV7-9 to TRBJ2-5; 7 bases line up with TRBD2. The CDR3 contains 15 residues. The germline CDR1 and CDR2 sequences are SEHNR and FQNEAQ (reference sequence). With 4 bases clipped from V and 0 bases from J, the junction kept 5 bases outside the gene matches. CDR3 sequence: CASSYRSGYQETQYF. The CDR3 bases are TGTGCCAGCAGCTACCGTAGCGGGTACCAAGAGACCCAGTACTTC.

The chain joins TRBV28 to TRBJ2-7; 11 bases agree with TRBD2. CDR1 and CDR2 from the germline V gene are MDHEN and SYDVKM. V shed 8 bases, J shed 4 bases, and the junction held 7 bases outside the gene matches. This CDR3 comprises 14 residues. DNA of the CDR3: TGTGCCAGCGACGGGACTAGCGGAAATTACGAGCAGTACTTC. This encodes CASDGTSGNYEQYF.

V is TRBV11-2 and J is TRBJ1-1; D might be TRBD1 (5 bases). Deletions cut 1 base from V and 1 base from J, with 10 bases between. Germline CDR1 SGHAT, CDR2 FQNNGV. This CDR3 comprises 15 residues. The CDR3 DNA reads TGTGCCAGCAGCTTAGTCGGCAGGGCGAACACTGAAGCTTTCTTT. Encoded protein: CASSLVGRANTEAFF.

This clone has more than one count but fewer than ten. This chain uses TRBV29-1 with TRBJ2-5; D is possibly TRBD2 (6 bases). CDR3 length equals 12 residues. The ends were cut back, 4 bases at V and 5 bases at J, with 11 bases in the middle. Looked up from germline, CDR1 is SQVTM and CDR2 is ANQGSEA. CDR3: CSVGGLAETQYF. CDR3 bases: TGCAGCGTTGGAGGCCTAGCGGAGACCCAGTACTTC.

The table lists this clone with a count of one. This rearrangement joins TRBV13 to TRBJ2-1; 8 positions agree with TRBD2. Trimming took 5 bases from V and 4 from J; bases not matched to a gene: 4. The CDR3 loop spans 14 amino acids. The germline gives CDR1 PRHDT, CDR2 FYEKMQ (reference sequence). The CDR3 protein is CASSPGLAYNEQFF. The CDR3 bases are TGTGCCAGCAGCCCCGGACTAGCTTACAATGAGCAGTTCTTC.

This clone showed up just once. The V call is TRBV6-5, the J call TRBJ1-1; no clear D gene. The CDR3 sequence is 15 residues long. V was cut by 0 bases and J by 0 bases, with 8 bases left in between. Germline V gene sequence: CDR1 MNHEY, CDR2 SVGAGI. The chain's CDR3 is CASSYSKQMNTEAFF. The CDR3 bases are TGTGCCAGCAGTTACTCGAAACAGATGAACACTGAAGCTTTCTTT.

This clone showed up just a few times. In DNA, the CDR3 is TGTGCCAGCAGCGCGAGAGAAGGCACCATGAACACTGAAGCTTTCTTT. It yields the protein CASSAREGTMNTEAFF. The gene calls are TRBV9 and TRBJ1-1; D remains unclear. The V end lost 3 bases, the J end lost 0 bases, and 15 bases lay between the germline ends. CDR3 length: 16 residues. Germline assignment: CDR1 SGDLS and CDR2 YYNGEE.

This clone was seen more than once but under ten times. The J gene is TRBJ1-2, the V gene TRBV29-1; D possibly corresponds to TRBD1 (5 bases). The CDR3 contains 11 residues. V shed 4 bases and J shed 8 bases, with 11 bases lying between them. Germline values: CDR1 SQVTM, CDR2 ANQGSEA. The CDR3: CSVVGVGGYTF. CDR3 DNA sequence: TGCAGCGTTGTAGGGGTTGGGGGCTACACCTTC. The complete variable domain, with remaining parts taken from reference TRBV29-1 and TRBJ1-2, reads SAVISQKPSRDICQRGTSLTIQCQVDSQVTMMFWYRQQPGQSLTLIATANQGSEATYESGFVIDKFPISRPNLTFSTLTVSNMSPEDSSIYLCSVVGVGGYTFGSGTRLTVV.

This rearrangement joins TRBV28 to TRBJ2-3; D is perhaps TRBD2 (5 bases). Trimming stripped 6 bases from V and 4 bases from J, with 14 bases between. Germline-derived CDR1 and CDR2 are MDHEN and SYDVKM. This CDR3 contains 14 residues. The CDR3 spells CASSPELVSDTQYF. The CDR3 nucleotides are TGTGCCAGCAGCCCAGAACTAGTGTCAGATACGCAGTATTTT.

By sample fraction, this clone is medium-sized. This chain connects TRBV2 to TRBJ2-2; unclear D gene. V dropped 7 bases and J dropped 3 bases, with 15 bases sitting between them. The CDR3 length is 15 residues. Germline V gene sequence: CDR1 SNHLY, CDR2 FYNNEI. The DNA of the CDR3 is TGTGCCAGCACAGTCAACCCCCAGGACACCGGGGAGCTGTTTTTT. Translated, it gives CASTVNPQDTGELFF.

The chain links TRBV7-3 to TRBJ1-1; TRBD1 matches 9 bases. J gave up 3 bases and V 5 bases, and 4 bases lay outside the gene matches. The germline gives CDR1 SGHTA, CDR2 FQGTGA. The length of the CDR3 is 14 residues. CDR3 DNA sequence: TGTGCCAGCAGCACGACAGGGGGACACACTGAAGCTTTCTTT. Amino acid sequence: CASSTTGGHTEAFF. Together with reference TRBV7-3 and TRBJ1-1, the CDR3 gives the full variable domain: GAGVSQTPSNKVTEKGKYVELRCDPISGHTALYWYRQSLGQGPEFLIYFQGTGAADDSGLPNDRFFAVRPEGSVSTLKIQRTERGDSAVYLCASSTTGGHTEAFFGQGTRLTVV.

The table lists this clone with a few counts. This chain uses TRBV27 with TRBJ2-7; D possibly matches TRBD1 or TRBD2 (5 bases each). The germline CDR1 and CDR2 sequences are MNHEY and SMNVEV (reference sequence). V lost 5 bases and J lost 1, with 18 bases in between. The CDR3 has 16 amino acids. The CDR3 spells CASSLRVSGTSYEQYF. DNA for the CDR3: TGTGCCAGCAGTCTCAGGGTGTCGGGAACTTCCTACGAGCAGTACTTC.

The chain joins TRBV29-1 to TRBJ1-1, with 10 bases fitting TRBD1. The CDR3 is 13 amino acids. V gave up 7 bases and J gave up 2 bases; unmatched junction bases: 4. CDR1 is SQVTM, CDR2 ANQGSEA, per germline. In DNA form, the CDR3 reads TGCAGCGAGACAGGGGGCTTAAACACTGAAGCTTTCTTT. Its protein is CSETGGLNTEAFF.

The V call is TRBV7-3, the J call TRBJ2-6; the D is unclear. The CDR3 loop spans 15 amino acids. Germline lookup yields CDR1 SGHTA and CDR2 FQGTGA. V gave up 2 bases and J gave up 0 bases, with 5 bases separating them. The CDR3 sequence: CASSLWTSGANVLTF. The CDR3 DNA follows: TGTGCCAGCAGCTTATGGACCTCTGGGGCCAACGTCCTGACTTTC.